This TCR beta chain was profiled in a study of beta chain features in type 1 diabetes. Study conclusions and caveats: Across all four CD4+ subsets, people with type 1 diabetes showed modestly shorter TCRB CDR3s.

Isolated RNA was reverse transcribed in full, so expressed TCRB transcripts were sequenced. Reads from naive, central memory and regulatory T cell samples averaged about 3.3 million. TCRdb keeps only in-frame clones here, not all; method: immunoSEQ multiplex PCR. The table lists 300,000 to 350,000 clones, approximately 8.2% of them singletons. Of note for this clone: The target antigen is unknown.

This receptor was obtained from a woman in her late teens or twenties in good health. Sequenced: central memory CD4+ T cells from blood.

The CDR3 here is CASSVHGSVYEQYF. The CDR3 DNA reads TGTGCCAGCAGCGTCCACGGGAGTGTCTACGAGCAGTACTTC. The chain joins TRBV9 to TRBJ2-7; D is perhaps TRBD2 (6 bases). CDR3 size: 14 residues. Per the germline V gene, CDR1 is SGDLS and CDR2 is YYNGEE. Trimming stripped 2 bases from V and 3 bases from J, with 12 bases between.